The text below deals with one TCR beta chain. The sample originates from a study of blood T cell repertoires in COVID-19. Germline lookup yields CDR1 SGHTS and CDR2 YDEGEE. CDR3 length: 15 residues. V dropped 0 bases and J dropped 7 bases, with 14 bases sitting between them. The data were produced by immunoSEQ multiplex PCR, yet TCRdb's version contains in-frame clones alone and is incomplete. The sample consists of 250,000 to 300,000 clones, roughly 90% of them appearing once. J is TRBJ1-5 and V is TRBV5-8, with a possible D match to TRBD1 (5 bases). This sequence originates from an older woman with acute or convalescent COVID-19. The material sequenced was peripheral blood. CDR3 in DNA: TGTGCCAGCAGCTTGGAGGGGTTGTTTGACCAGCCCCAGCATTTT. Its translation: CASSLEGLFDQPQHF.